This T cell receptor (beta chain) was identified in a study of neoadjuvant nivolumab and ipilimumab in lung cancer. Broader study findings: TCR sequencing covered a small number of samples. Pathologic regression was not significantly tied to TCR clonality. Higher pretherapy blood TCR richness went with higher resected-tumor richness. Only two of four nivolumab-treated tumors gained richness and clonality by surgery.

Using immunoSEQ multiplex PCR, the repertoire was profiled, and TCRdb retains in-frame clones only, with some absent. The data hold about 4,700 clones, with roughly 80% observed a single time. Germline V gene lookup returns CDR1 SGHDT and CDR2 YYEEEE. The CDR3 extends over 16 amino acids. The trim removed 2 bases at V and 2 bases at J, leaving 9 bases unmatched. This clone was recorded once. What it binds is unknown. The specimen comprised normal lung tissue adjacent to the tumor, sampled after neoadjuvant nivolumab, alone or with ipilimumab, at or shortly before surgery. The chain uses TRBV5-6 and TRBJ2-7; TRBD2 matches 8 bases. The sequence derives from an adult with non-small cell lung cancer. Some clones in this sample may be carry-over from other donors' samples. DNA for the CDR3: TGTGCCAGCAGCTTAATACGGGGGGGAATAGCCTACGAGCAGTACTTC. It specifies CASSLIRGGIAYEQYF.